Listed below are T cell receptor beta chains from one sample, sequenced in a study of blood T cells in healthy people across ages. MiXCR, run by TCRdb on the 5' RACE reads, gives a single entry per CDR3 protein. The sample lists 650,000 to 1,000,000 distinct CDR3 sequences, approximately 35% occurring once. The specimen was blood. These receptors came from a man aged 18-30 years in good health. The CDR3 runs from the conserved cysteine through the conserved F or W. The D gene is left open where the match is weak. A clone size is listed for some rows: how often the clone was seen (once, few, many), or a class if it is expanded.

d_call: -; clone_size: many; v_call: TRBV29-1; j_call: TRBJ1-2; cdr3_aa: CSVGARANYGYTF; cdr3_nt: TGCAGCGTTGGGGCCAGGGCAAACTATGGCTACACCTTC
d_call: -; clone_size: few; v_call: TRBV18; j_call: TRBJ2-7; cdr3_aa: CASSPARPSYEQYF; cdr3_nt: TGTGCCAGCTCACCAGCGCGACCATCCTACGAGCAGTACTTC
d_call: -; clone_size: few; v_call: TRBV12-3/TRBV12-4; j_call: TRBJ1-5; cdr3_aa: CASRTRGGNQPQHF; cdr3_nt: TGTGCCAGCAGGACCCGGGGGGGCAATCAGCCCCAGCATTTT
d_call: -; clone_size: -; v_call: TRBV29-1; j_call: TRBJ1-1; cdr3_aa: CSVGTPRGTEAFF; cdr3_nt: TGCAGCGTGGGGACTCCACGGGGGACTGAAGCTTTCTTT
d_call: TRBD1; clone_size: once; v_call: TRBV4-2; j_call: TRBJ1-6; cdr3_aa: CASSQDRDRSSYNSPLHF; cdr3_nt: TGTGCCAGCAGCCAGGATCGGGACAGGAGCTCCTATAATTCACCCCTCCACTTT
d_call: TRBD1; clone_size: -; v_call: TRBV7-2; j_call: TRBJ1-2; cdr3_aa: CAGSLAGQGALGYTF; cdr3_nt: TGTGCCGGCAGCTTAGCGGGACAGGGGGCGCTTGGCTACACCTTC
d_call: -; clone_size: many; v_call: TRBV5-5; j_call: TRBJ2-7; cdr3_aa: CASSLAGTLAYEQYF; cdr3_nt: TGTGCCAGCAGCTTGGCAGGAACCTTAGCCTACGAGCAGTACTTC
d_call: TRBD2; clone_size: -; v_call: TRBV5-1; j_call: TRBJ2-1; cdr3_aa: CASSLLTSGGLNEQFF; cdr3_nt: TGCGCCAGCAGCCTACTGACTAGCGGGGGCCTCAATGAGCAGTTCTTC
d_call: TRBD1; clone_size: once; v_call: TRBV7-2; j_call: TRBJ1-1; cdr3_aa: CASSLATGFNTEAFF; cdr3_nt: TGTGCCAGCAGCTTAGCGACAGGGTTTAACACTGAAGCTTTCTTT
d_call: TRBD1; clone_size: -; v_call: TRBV20-1; j_call: TRBJ1-1; cdr3_aa: CSARGDRLGTEAFF; cdr3_nt: TGCAGTGCTAGAGGGGACAGGTTAGGCACTGAAGCTTTCTTT
d_call: -; clone_size: -; v_call: TRBV7-9; j_call: TRBJ2-7; cdr3_aa: CAGNLESRGGYEQYF; cdr3_nt: TGTGCCGGCAACTTAGAGAGCAGGGGAGGCTACGAGCAGTACTTC
d_call: TRBD1; clone_size: many; v_call: TRBV7-2; j_call: TRBJ2-7; cdr3_aa: CASSSQTGDALGYEQYF; cdr3_nt: TGTGCCAGCAGCTCCCAGACAGGGGACGCCCTAGGCTACGAGCAGTACTTC
d_call: -; clone_size: many; v_call: TRBV7-6; j_call: TRBJ2-1; cdr3_aa: CASSKGQITYNEQFF; cdr3_nt: TGTGCCAGCAGTAAAGGACAGATTACCTACAATGAGCAGTTCTTC
d_call: -; clone_size: few; v_call: TRBV7-9; j_call: TRBJ2-1; cdr3_aa: CASSFSGVGNEQFF; cdr3_nt: TGTGCCAGCAGCTTTTCCGGGGTCGGGAATGAGCAGTTCTTC
d_call: TRBD2; clone_size: -; v_call: TRBV20-1; j_call: TRBJ2-3; cdr3_aa: CSARPPGLAGGSTDTQYF; cdr3_nt: TGCAGTGCTAGGCCTCCGGGACTAGCGGGGGGAAGCACAGATACGCAGTATTTT
d_call: -; clone_size: -; v_call: TRBV5-1; j_call: TRBJ1-5; cdr3_aa: CASSLDSPHQPQHF; cdr3_nt: TGCGCCAGCAGCTTGGACTCCCCCCATCAGCCCCAGCATTTT
d_call: -; clone_size: few; v_call: TRBV6-2/TRBV6-3; j_call: TRBJ2-3; cdr3_aa: CASSYSFNTQYF; cdr3_nt: TGTGCCAGCAGTTACTCTTTTAATACGCAGTATTTT
d_call: TRBD1; clone_size: -; v_call: TRBV4-3; j_call: TRBJ1-2; cdr3_aa: CASSQDLGTGFAGYTF; cdr3_nt: TGCGCCAGCAGCCAAGATCTTGGGACAGGGTTTGCTGGCTACACCTTC
d_call: -; clone_size: many; v_call: TRBV4-3; j_call: TRBJ2-3; cdr3_aa: CASSQARTALTDTQYF; cdr3_nt: TGCGCCAGCAGCCAAGCGAGGACAGCCCTCACAGATACGCAGTATTTT
d_call: TRBD1; clone_size: -; v_call: TRBV20-1; j_call: TRBJ1-1; cdr3_aa: CSARVTGGSWDTEAFF; cdr3_nt: TGCAGTGCTAGAGTCACAGGGGGCTCGTGGGACACTGAAGCTTTCTTT
d_call: -; clone_size: once; v_call: TRBV2; j_call: TRBJ2-2; cdr3_aa: CASSGPGWDTNTGELFF; cdr3_nt: TGTGCCAGCAGTGGTCCAGGGTGGGACACGAACACCGGGGAGCTGTTTTTT
d_call: TRBD2; clone_size: -; v_call: TRBV6-6; j_call: TRBJ2-3; cdr3_aa: CASSYLAGKDTQYF; cdr3_nt: TGTGCCAGCAGTTACCTAGCGGGAAAAGATACGCAGTATTTT
d_call: -; clone_size: -; v_call: TRBV5-1; j_call: TRBJ1-2; cdr3_aa: CASSSSGTYGYTF; cdr3_nt: TGCGCCAGCAGCTCGTCAGGGACCTATGGCTACACCTTC
d_call: -; clone_size: many; v_call: TRBV2; j_call: TRBJ2-1; cdr3_aa: CASRRIGEQFF; cdr3_nt: TGTGCCAGCAGAAGAATTGGTGAGCAGTTCTTC
d_call: -; clone_size: -; v_call: TRBV30; j_call: TRBJ1-5; cdr3_aa: CAWSGRGDTNQPQHF; cdr3_nt: TGTGCCTGGAGTGGACGAGGGGACACCAATCAGCCCCAGCATTTT
d_call: TRBD2; clone_size: -; v_call: TRBV7-2; j_call: TRBJ2-3; cdr3_aa: CASSLGTSGRTDTQYF; cdr3_nt: TGTGCCAGCAGCTTAGGGACTAGCGGACGCACAGATACGCAGTATTTT
d_call: -; clone_size: -; v_call: TRBV20-1; j_call: TRBJ1-5; cdr3_aa: CSARDRGSGQPQHF; cdr3_nt: TGCAGTGCTAGAGACAGGGGTTCGGGTCAGCCCCAGCATTTT
d_call: -; clone_size: -; v_call: TRBV12-3/TRBV12-4; j_call: TRBJ2-1; cdr3_aa: CASSSPPGQFF; cdr3_nt: TGTGCCAGCAGTTCCCCGCCCGGGCAGTTCTTC
d_call: -; clone_size: -; v_call: TRBV2; j_call: TRBJ1-4; cdr3_aa: CASRQDLGEKLFF; cdr3_nt: TGTGCCAGCAGGCAGGATCTAGGTGAAAAACTGTTTTTT
d_call: -; clone_size: -; v_call: TRBV6-2/TRBV6-3; j_call: TRBJ1-5; cdr3_aa: CASSYRSNQPQHF; cdr3_nt: TGTGCCAGCAGTTACCGAAGCAATCAGCCCCAGCATTTT
d_call: TRBD2; clone_size: few; v_call: TRBV3-1; j_call: TRBJ2-3; cdr3_aa: CASSQGQLTSGTTDTQYF; cdr3_nt: TGTGCCAGCAGCCAAGGTCAGTTGACTAGCGGCACCACAGATACGCAGTATTTT
d_call: -; clone_size: once; v_call: TRBV29-1; j_call: TRBJ2-5; cdr3_aa: CSAISGQETQYF; cdr3_nt: TGCAGCGCCATAAGTGGACAAGAGACCCAGTACTTC
d_call: TRBD1; clone_size: few; v_call: TRBV2; j_call: TRBJ1-6; cdr3_aa: CANRGLVNSPLHF; cdr3_nt: TGTGCCAACAGGGGACTAGTGAATTCACCCCTCCACTTT
d_call: TRBD2; clone_size: -; v_call: TRBV7-2; j_call: TRBJ2-1; cdr3_aa: CASSPLAGGRGEQFF; cdr3_nt: TGTGCCAGCAGCCCCCTAGCGGGGGGCCGTGGAGAGCAGTTCTTC
d_call: -; clone_size: -; v_call: TRBV6-2/TRBV6-3; j_call: TRBJ2-3; cdr3_aa: CASSSPRVHTDTQYF; cdr3_nt: TGTGCCAGCAGTTCACCACGGGTCCACACAGATACGCAGTATTTT
d_call: TRBD2; clone_size: -; v_call: TRBV29-1; j_call: TRBJ2-1; cdr3_aa: CSVGTSGKGEQFF; cdr3_nt: TGCAGCGTTGGGACTAGCGGGAAGGGTGAGCAGTTCTTC
d_call: -; clone_size: many; v_call: TRBV5-1; j_call: TRBJ1-1; cdr3_aa: CASSLVRENTEAFF; cdr3_nt: TGTGCCAGCAGCTTAGTCCGGGAGAACACTGAAGCTTTCTTT
d_call: TRBD1; clone_size: -; v_call: TRBV25-1; j_call: TRBJ1-4; cdr3_aa: CASTWGPSQGGAEKLFF; cdr3_nt: TGTGCCAGCACCTGGGGACCTTCTCAGGGGGGTGCTGAAAAACTGTTTTTT
d_call: -; clone_size: -; v_call: TRBV5-1; j_call: TRBJ1-2; cdr3_aa: CASSCGQSRLYGYTF; cdr3_nt: TGCGCCAGCAGCTGCGGTCAGTCCAGGCTCTATGGCTACACCTTC
d_call: TRBD1; clone_size: -; v_call: TRBV9; j_call: TRBJ1-5; cdr3_aa: CASSQGQGWQPQHF; cdr3_nt: TGTGCCAGCAGCCAAGGACAGGGGTGGCAGCCCCAGCATTTT
d_call: TRBD2; clone_size: -; v_call: TRBV4-1; j_call: TRBJ2-1; cdr3_aa: CASSQESAASGGNEQFF; cdr3_nt: TGCGCCAGCAGCCAAGAAAGTGCGGCTAGCGGGGGCAATGAGCAGTTCTTC
d_call: -; clone_size: once; v_call: TRBV12-3/TRBV12-4; j_call: TRBJ2-3; cdr3_aa: CASSLRVGRNTDTQYF; cdr3_nt: TGTGCCAGCAGTTTGCGGGTGGGGCGGAATACAGATACGCAATATTTT
d_call: TRBD1; clone_size: few; v_call: TRBV7-9; j_call: TRBJ2-7; cdr3_aa: CASSLPLTGSTQYF; cdr3_nt: TGTGCCAGCAGCTTGCCCCTGACAGGGAGCACCCAGTACTTC
d_call: -; clone_size: -; v_call: TRBV5-1; j_call: TRBJ2-1; cdr3_aa: CASSHQGGAGESYNEQFF; cdr3_nt: TGCGCCAGCAGCCACCAGGGGGGAGCGGGGGAGAGCTACAATGAGCAGTTCTTC
d_call: -; clone_size: -; v_call: TRBV27; j_call: TRBJ1-1; cdr3_aa: CASSPQGQVNTEAFF; cdr3_nt: TGTGCCAGCAGTCCTCAGGGTCAGGTGAACACTGAAGCTTTCTTT
d_call: TRBD1; clone_size: -; v_call: TRBV4-3; j_call: TRBJ2-2; cdr3_aa: CTSSQEDRGNTGELFF; cdr3_nt: TGCACCAGCAGCCAAGAAGACAGGGGAAACACCGGGGAGCTGTTTTTT
d_call: TRBD1; clone_size: -; v_call: TRBV12-3/TRBV12-4; j_call: TRBJ1-3; cdr3_aa: CASSWRGQGSSGNTIYF; cdr3_nt: TGTGCCAGCTCATGGAGGGGGCAGGGCAGCTCTGGAAACACCATATATTTT
d_call: TRBD1; clone_size: few; v_call: TRBV29-1; j_call: TRBJ1-2; cdr3_aa: CSVQGTGYGYTF; cdr3_nt: TGCAGCGTTCAAGGGACAGGGTACGGCTACACCTTC
d_call: -; clone_size: -; v_call: TRBV6-6; j_call: TRBJ2-5; cdr3_aa: CASSRETWNEQYF; cdr3_nt: TGTGCCAGCAGTCGGGAGACCTGGAATGAGCAGTACTTC
d_call: -; clone_size: -; v_call: TRBV7-2; j_call: TRBJ1-5; cdr3_aa: CASSSEVGSNQPQHF; cdr3_nt: TGTGCCAGCAGCTCAGAAGTGGGTAGCAATCAGCCCCAGCATTTT
d_call: -; clone_size: -; v_call: TRBV30; j_call: TRBJ1-6; cdr3_aa: CAWSLRRRGSPLHF; cdr3_nt: TGTGCCTGGAGTCTACGAAGGCGCGGATCACCCCTCCACTTT
d_call: -; clone_size: -; v_call: TRBV3-1; j_call: TRBJ1-1; cdr3_aa: CASTRLQGTEAFF; cdr3_nt: TGTGCCAGCACCCGTCTACAGGGAACTGAAGCTTTCTTT
d_call: TRBD2; clone_size: -; v_call: TRBV6-6; j_call: TRBJ2-1; cdr3_aa: CASTHPTSGGRNEQFF; cdr3_nt: TGTGCCAGCACCCACCCCACTAGCGGGGGCCGGAATGAGCAGTTCTTC